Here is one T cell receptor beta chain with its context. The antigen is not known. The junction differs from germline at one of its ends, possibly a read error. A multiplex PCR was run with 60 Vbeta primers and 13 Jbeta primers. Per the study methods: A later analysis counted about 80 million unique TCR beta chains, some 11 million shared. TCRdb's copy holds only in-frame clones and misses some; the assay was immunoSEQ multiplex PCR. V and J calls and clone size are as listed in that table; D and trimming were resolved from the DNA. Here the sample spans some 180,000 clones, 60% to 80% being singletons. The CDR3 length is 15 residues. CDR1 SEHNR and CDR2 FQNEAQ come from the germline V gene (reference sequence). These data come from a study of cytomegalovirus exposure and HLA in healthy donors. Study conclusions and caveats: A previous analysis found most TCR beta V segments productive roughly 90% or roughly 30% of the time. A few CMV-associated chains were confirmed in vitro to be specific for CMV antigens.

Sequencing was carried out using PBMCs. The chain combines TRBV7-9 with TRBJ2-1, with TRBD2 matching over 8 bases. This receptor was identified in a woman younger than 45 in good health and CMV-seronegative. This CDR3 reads CSSSLTSGGHNEQFF. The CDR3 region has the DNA TGTTCCAGCAGCCTTACTAGCGGAGGCCACAATGAGCAGTTCTTC.